This T cell receptor (beta chain) was sequenced for a study of beta chain features in type 1 diabetes. Sequenced material consisted of expressed TCRB transcripts (all of the isolated RNA was reverse transcribed). Here immunoSEQ multiplex PCR was the method, and the copy in TCRdb shows in-frame clones only, minus some. The sample has about 140,000 clones; 6.5% to 8.5% are singletons. The CDR3 extends over 11 amino acids. Germline lookup yields CDR1 GTSNPN and CDR2 SVGIG (reference sequence). V was cut by 4 bases and J by 4 bases, with 6 bases left in between. This clone came up a few times. This clonotype originated in a woman aged 25 to 39 in good health. J is TRBJ2-3 and V is TRBV30; D is unclear. Source material: central memory CD4+ T cells from blood. Here the CDR3 DNA reads TGTGCCTGGACGGTCGCAGATACGCAGTATTTT. Translated: CAWTVADTQYF.